This TCR beta chain comes out of a study of cytomegalovirus exposure and HLA in healthy donors. PCR amplification relied on 60 Vbeta primers (plus 13 Jbeta primers). Profiled with immunoSEQ multiplex PCR; TCRdb holds only in-frame clones, not every one. The sample records fewer than 250,000 clones, just over 75% being singletons. A note on this clone: Its antigen remains unknown.

V gave up 7 bases and J gave up 2 bases; unmatched junction bases: 8. The CDR3 has 17 amino acids. CDR1 and CDR2 (germline): LGHNT, FRNRAP. The study's findings and limits: In a later analysis, several top co-occurrence clusters appeared linked to parvovirus B19, influenza, CMV and Epstein-Barr virus.

This receptor was taken from a man aged 18 to 30 in good health and CMV-seronegative. Sequencing was done on a sample of PBMCs. The genes are TRBV12-5 and TRBJ2-6; 10 bases map to TRBD1. Written as DNA, the CDR3 is TGTGCTAGTGCCCAGGACAGGGGGTTGGCTGGGGCCAACGTCCTGACTTTC. As protein: CASAQDRGLAGANVLTF.